These 14 T cell receptor beta chains originate from one sample sequenced in a study of blood T cell repertoires in COVID-19. Libraries were prepared by immunoSEQ multiplex PCR; TCRdb keeps only in-frame clonotypes and omits some of them. This sample has 150,000 to 200,000 clones, with 70% to 80% found just once. The sample taken for sequencing was peripheral blood. The origin of the receptors is a woman aged 40-49 years with COVID-19, enrolled during active disease.

The CDR3 sequence: CASSIETGTAYEQYF. The CDR3 DNA is TGTGCCAGTAGTATAGAGACCGGGACAGCCTACGAGCAGTACTTC. This chain links TRBV19 with TRBJ2-7, with 7 bases lining up with TRBD1. The CDR3 totals 15 residues. Germline V gene data show CDR1 as LNHDA and CDR2 as SQIVND (reference sequence). The V and J ends lost 0 bases and 2 bases, in that order; junction bases with no gene match: 4.

The V call is TRBV15, the J call TRBJ1-6; unclear D gene. V was clipped by 0 bases and J by 8 bases, with 8 bases between them. Germline V gene lookup returns CDR1 LNHNV and CDR2 YYDKDF (reference sequence). This CDR3 region has 14 residues. The CDR3 loop is CATSRDRFYSPLHF. The DNA of the CDR3 is TGTGCCACCAGCAGAGACAGGTTTTATTCACCCCTCCACTTT.

The V gene is TRBV6-5, the J gene TRBJ1-3, with 10 bases lining up with TRBD1. From germline, CDR1 is MNHEY and CDR2 SVGAGI. The CDR3 length is 15 residues. Losses at the gene ends were 1 base for V and 7 bases for J; bases not matched to a gene: 4. The CDR3 bases are TGTGCCAGCAGTTACTGGGACAGGGGTCGGAACACCATATATTTT. Its protein is CASSYWDRGRNTIYF.

This clone has just a few counts. The chain employs TRBV5-1 and TRBJ2-1; 11 bases agree with TRBD2. V lost 6 bases and J lost 4; bases outside the gene matches: 6. CDR1 is SGHRS, CDR2 YFSETQ, per germline. The CDR3 length is 15 residues. CDR3 loop: CASMSLAGGYNEQFF. Here the CDR3 DNA reads TGCGCCAGCATGTCCCTAGCGGGAGGTTACAATGAGCAGTTCTTC.

The J gene is TRBJ2-6, the V gene TRBV27; D may be TRBD1 (5 bases). Germline assignment: CDR1 MNHEY and CDR2 SMNVEV (reference sequence). V was clipped by 6 bases and J by 0 bases, with 12 bases between them. This CDR3 comprises 16 residues. The CDR3 coding sequence is TGTGCCAGCAGGGGGCTCCCTTCCTCTGGGGCCAACGTCCTGACTTTC. Its translation: CASRGLPSSGANVLTF. The whole variable domain, filled in from reference TRBV27 and TRBJ2-6, reads EAQVTQNPRYLITVTGKKLTVTCSQNMNHEYMSWYRQDPGLGLRQIYYSMNVEVTDKGDVPEGYKVSRKEKRNFPLILESPSPNQTSLYFCASRGLPSSGANVLTFGAGSRLTVL.

The chain uses TRBV7-8 and TRBJ1-2; 9 nucleotides align to TRBD1. Germline trimming cut 8 bases from V and 2 bases from J; bases unmatched to any gene: 6. This CDR3 region has 14 residues. Germline CDR1 is SGHVS and CDR2 is FQNEAQ. The CDR3 region has the DNA TGTGCCAGCGCTGGGACAGGGAGAAACTATGGCTACACCTTC. This translates into CASAGTGRNYGYTF.

The chain combines TRBV16 with TRBJ1-1; D is uncertain. V lost 1 base to trimming and J lost 1 base, with 7 bases between them. Germline V CDR1 and CDR2: KGHSY, FQNENV. This CDR3 contains 14 residues. In DNA, the CDR3 is TGTGCCAGCAGCCAATATAGCGCGAACACTGAAGCTTTCTTT. Encoded protein: CASSQYSANTEAFF.

The chain employs TRBV6-5 and TRBJ2-5; TRBD1 matches 10 bases. Germline CDR1 reads MNHEY; CDR2 reads SVGAGI. This CDR3 contains 14 residues. V was clipped by 6 bases and J by 4 bases; unmatched bases: 5. Written as DNA, the CDR3 is TGTGCCAGCAGATTGGGACAGGGGTTAGAGACCCAGTACTTC. It codes for CASRLGQGLETQYF.

The rearrangement links TRBV29-1 to TRBJ2-5; 8 nucleotides line up with TRBD1. The V gene's germline CDR1 is SQVTM and CDR2 ANQGSEA. This CDR3 is 16 amino acids long. Losses at the gene ends were 4 bases for V and 7 bases for J; bases not matched to a gene: 17. The CDR3 nucleotides are TGCAGCGTTGTGTTCGGGTTGGGAGGCGGGACAGGGACCCAGTACTTC. It is translated as CSVVFGLGGGTGTQYF. Complete variable domain (other parts from reference TRBV29-1 and TRBJ2-5): SAVISQKPSRDICQRGTSLTIQCQVDSQVTMMFWYRQQPGQSLTLIATANQGSEATYESGFVIDKFPISRPNLTFSTLTVSNMSPEDSSIYLCSVVFGLGGGTGTQYFGPGTRLLVL.

The chain recombines TRBV29-1 with TRBJ2-5; D unresolved. This CDR3 has 13 amino acids. V dropped 5 bases and J dropped 4 bases, with 14 bases sitting between them. The germline V gene has CDR1 SQVTM and CDR2 ANQGSEA. The CDR3: CSVLVVVGETQYF. CDR3 nucleotides: TGCAGCGTTCTAGTTGTAGTAGGAGAGACCCAGTACTTC.

This clone has only one observation. The CDR3 region has the DNA TGTGCCAGCAGCCTGGACAGGGTCGGTCAGCCCCAGCATTTT. Its protein product is CASSLDRVGQPQHF. The chain couples TRBV5-6 to TRBJ1-5, with TRBD1 matching over 8 bases. Germline values: CDR1 SGHDT, CDR2 YYEEEE. The CDR3 length is 14 residues. The V segment lost 4 bases and the J segment 6 bases; nucleotides outside the gene matches: 6.

J is TRBJ2-3 and V is TRBV6-5; TRBD2 matches at 12 bases. The CDR3 is 15 residues long. Trimming cost V 4 bases and J 2 bases; bases outside gene matches: 1. Germline V CDR1 and CDR2: MNHEY, SVGAGI. The CDR3 region is CASSWTSGATDTQYF. CDR3 nucleotides: TGTGCCAGCAGTTGGACTAGCGGGGCCACAGATACGCAGTATTTT.

The chain joins TRBV3-1 (or the pseudogene TRBV3-2) to TRBJ1-2; 7 bases fit TRBD1. CDR1 LGHDT and CDR2 YNNKEL come from the germline V gene (reference sequence). With V trimmed by 6 bases and J by 0 bases, 4 bases remained unmatched. CDR3 size: 14 residues. The CDR3 nucleotides read TGTGCCAGCAGGCTTGGACAGGCTAACTATGGCTACACCTTC. Protein sequence: CASRLGQANYGYTF.

The chain uses TRBV30 and TRBJ1-3; TRBD1 matches at 7 bases. Per germline, CDR1 GTSNPN and CDR2 SVGIG (reference sequence). The CDR3 consists of 15 residues. Trimming at V came to 2 bases and at J to 0 bases, leaving 4 bases not matched to a gene. As DNA, the CDR3 is TGTGCCTGGAGTTCCGGGACAGCCTCTGGAAACACCATATATTTT. This translates into CAWSSGTASGNTIYF.